The rows below give T cell receptor beta chains drawn from one sample of a study of blood T cell repertoires in COVID-19. Generated by immunoSEQ multiplex PCR, the TCRdb table keeps only in-frame clones and is missing some. Counted here are just over 150,000 clones, over 80% occurring once; the ten biggest clones make up about 5%. Sequenced input: peripheral blood. The receptors stem from a woman aged 45-65 years with acute or convalescent COVID-19. Each CDR3 is given with its conserved first and last residue. The order of the fields is D gene, clone size, V gene, J gene, CDR3 protein, CDR3 DNA. A D gene is named only where the DNA matches it firmly. Where a row states a size, it is once, few, many or the class of an expanded clone; other rows omit it.

>NA|NA|TRBV29-1|TRBJ1-2
CSVEDLGGRNYGYTF
TGCAGCGTTGAAGATCTAGGGGGACGGAACTATGGCTACACCTTC
>NA|NA|TRBV12-5|TRBJ2-1
CASGLVLGAGGNEQFF
TGTGCTAGTGGTTTGGTATTGGGGGCAGGCGGCAATGAGCAGTTCTTC
>NA|NA|TRBV4-2|TRBJ1-3
CASSQYNREGNTIYF
TGTGCCAGCAGCCAATATAACAGGGAAGGAAACACCATATATTTT
>NA|NA|TRBV15|TRBJ2-1
CATSRDMGLSYNEQFF
TGTGCCACCAGCAGAGATATGGGGCTTTCCTACAATGAGCAGTTCTTC
>TRBD2|once|TRBV9|TRBJ2-7
CASSVGTSKYEQYF
TGTGCCAGCAGCGTTGGGACTAGCAAGTACGAGCAGTACTTC
>NA|NA|TRBV28|TRBJ1-1
CALRSNTEAFF
TGTGCCCTCAGATCGAACACTGAAGCTTTCTTT
>NA|NA|TRBV7-2|TRBJ1-2
CASSLEGARGYTF
TGTGCCAGCAGCTTAGAAGGGGCGAGAGGCTACACCTTC
>TRBD1|few|TRBV7-6|TRBJ1-2
CASSLAPGETGGFNYGYTF
TGTGCCAGCAGCTTAGCCCCTGGGGAGACAGGGGGCTTTAACTATGGCTACACCTTC
>NA|NA|TRBV28|TRBJ1-2
CASSLSQGFLLPNYGYTF
TGTGCCAGCAGTTTATCGCAGGGTTTTCTGCTCCCTAACTATGGCTACACCTTC
>NA|NA|TRBV7-2|TRBJ2-6
CASSLIPSGANVLTF
TGTGCCAGCAGCTTAATACCGAGTGGGGCCAACGTCCTGACTTTC
>NA|NA|TRBV2|TRBJ1-6
CASSETGRNNSPLHF
TGTGCCAGCAGTGAAACAGGCCGGAATAACTCACCCCTCCACTTT
>NA|NA|TRBV3-1/TRBV3-2|TRBJ1-2
CASSQERLAGYGYTF
TGTGCCAGCAGCCAAGAACGACTCGCGGGGTATGGCTACACCTTC
>NA|NA|TRBV28|TRBJ2-7
CASSLVQNIHYEQYF
TGTGCCAGCAGTTTAGTACAGAATATTCACTACGAGCAGTACTTC
>TRBD2|NA|TRBV10-1|TRBJ2-1
CASSTSANNEQFF
TGCGCCAGCAGTACTAGCGCTAACAATGAGCAGTTCTTC
>TRBD1|NA|TRBV27|TRBJ2-7
CASSLSKGTVSYEQYF
TGTGCCAGCAGTTTATCCAAAGGGACAGTCTCCTACGAGCAGTACTTC
>NA|NA|TRBV7-2|TRBJ2-3
CASSQNRDTDTQYF
TGTGCCAGCAGCCAAAACAGAGACACAGATACGCAGTATTTT
>TRBD1|NA|TRBV29-1|TRBJ1-6
CSVEDGQGNSPLHF
TGCAGCGTTGAAGACGGACAGGGAAATTCACCCCTCCACTTT
>NA|NA|TRBV25-1|TRBJ1-5
CASSGRFNQPQHF
TGTGCCAGCAGTGGCAGGTTCAATCAGCCCCAGCATTTT
>NA|NA|TRBV28|TRBJ2-1
CASSSSKGNKFF
TGTGCCAGCAGTTCCTCAAAGGGGAATAAGTTCTTC
>NA|once|TRBV2|TRBJ2-1
CASSEGEVYEQFF
TGTGCCAGCAGTGAGGGGGAGGTCTATGAGCAGTTCTTC
>TRBD1|once|TRBV29-1|TRBJ1-2
CSVEVQGVDGYTF
TGCAGCGTTGAAGTTCAGGGGGTCGATGGCTACACCTTC
>NA|NA|TRBV3-1/TRBV3-2|TRBJ1-2
CASSQGPDSGYTF
TGTGCCAGCAGCCAAGGCCCAGATTCGGGCTACACCTTC
>NA|NA|TRBV7-2|TRBJ2-5
CASSWGVTVQETQYF
TGTGCCAGCAGCTGGGGGGTGACGGTCCAAGAGACCCAGTACTTC
>NA|NA|TRBV10-2|TRBJ1-5
CASSDIVRYSNQPQHF
TGCGCCAGCAGTGATATTGTCAGGTATAGCAATCAGCCCCAGCATTTT
>TRBD1|NA|TRBV6-5|TRBJ1-4
CASSLTGVDEKLFF
TGTGCCAGCAGTTTGACAGGGGTCGATGAAAAACTGTTTTTT
>TRBD1|NA|TRBV5-4|TRBJ2-7
CASSSGTGASYEQYF
TGTGCCAGCAGCTCAGGGACAGGGGCATCCTACGAGCAGTACTTC
>TRBD2|NA|TRBV5-1|TRBJ2-5
CASTPRVAGGQETQYF
TGCGCCAGCACCCCTCGGGTAGCGGGGGGGCAAGAGACCCAGTACTTC
>TRBD1|NA|TRBV4-3|TRBJ1-2
CASSQDPGGGIYGYTF
TGCGCCAGCAGCCAAGACCCAGGGGGAGGCATCTATGGCTACACCTTC
>NA|NA|TRBV3-1/TRBV3-2|TRBJ1-5
CASSQTGQYQPQHF
TGTGCCAGCAGCCAGACCGGACAGTACCAGCCCCAGCATTTT
>NA|NA|TRBV29-1|TRBJ2-2
CSARRGTGELFF
TGCAGCGCAAGGCGGGGCACCGGGGAGCTGTTTTTT
>TRBD1|NA|TRBV5-1|TRBJ1-1
CASSLGQGHAEAFF
TGCGCCAGCAGCTTAGGACAGGGCCACGCTGAAGCTTTCTTT
>TRBD1|NA|TRBV9|TRBJ1-2
CASSGPGQEGNYGYTF
TGTGCCAGCAGCGGCCCGGGACAGGAGGGAAACTATGGCTACACCTTC
>NA|NA|TRBV3-1/TRBV3-2|TRBJ1-3
CASSSTGTGNTIYF
TGTGCCAGCAGCTCCACAGGAACTGGAAACACCATATATTTT
>NA|NA|TRBV5-5|TRBJ1-6
CASRLMEGGSPLHF
TGTGCCAGCAGGTTGATGGAGGGAGGGTCACCCCTCCACTTT
>NA|NA|TRBV2|TRBJ2-3
CASADEDTQYF
TGTGCCAGCGCGGATGAAGATACGCAGTATTTT
>TRBD1|NA|TRBV29-1|TRBJ1-2
CSVSPGGSYGYTF
TGCAGCGTCAGCCCAGGGGGCAGCTATGGCTACACCTTC
>TRBD2|NA|TRBV19|TRBJ2-2
CASRTSGDNTGELFF
TGTGCCAGTAGAACTAGCGGAGATAACACCGGGGAGCTGTTTTTT
>TRBD1|NA|TRBV7-6|TRBJ2-3
CASSPVRDSSTDTQYF
TGTGCCAGCAGCCCAGTCCGGGACAGCAGCACAGATACGCAGTATTTT
>NA|NA|TRBV11-3|TRBJ2-1
CASSPGGSGNEQFF
TGTGCCAGCAGCCCCGGGGGTTCCGGCAATGAGCAGTTCTTC
>TRBD1|NA|TRBV11-3|TRBJ2-7
CASSSKTGTYEQYF
TGTGCCAGCAGCTCTAAGACAGGGACCTACGAGCAGTACTTC
>NA|NA|TRBV7-3|TRBJ2-6
CASSPGVSGANVLTF
TGTGCCAGCAGCCCCGGTGTCTCTGGGGCCAACGTCCTGACTTTC
>NA|NA|TRBV19|TRBJ1-5
CASSILGGVDSNQPQHF
TGTGCCAGTAGTATATTAGGGGGGGTCGATAGCAATCAGCCCCAGCATTTT
>TRBD2|NA|TRBV11-3|TRBJ2-3
CASSFSGGTDTQYF
TGTGCCAGCAGCTTTAGCGGGGGTACAGATACGCAGTATTTT
>NA|NA|TRBV21-1|TRBJ2-2
CATDPGANTGELFF
TGTGCCACGGACCCCGGGGCGAACACCGGGGAGCTGTTTTTT
>TRBD1|NA|TRBV6-5|TRBJ1-1
CASSYSYRGGEAFF
TGTGCCAGCAGTTACTCGTACAGGGGGGGGGAAGCTTTCTTT
>NA|NA|TRBV19|TRBJ1-5
CASKTTWGGNQPQHF
TGTGCCAGTAAAACAACGTGGGGAGGCAATCAGCCCCAGCATTTT
>NA|NA|TRBV3-1/TRBV3-2|TRBJ1-4
CASSQLRPPREKLFF
TGTGCCAGCAGCCAACTGAGGCCTCCAAGGGAAAAACTGTTTTTT
>TRBD2|NA|TRBV7-9|TRBJ2-1
CASRGLAGSNEQFF
TGTGCCAGCAGGGGACTAGCGGGGAGTAATGAGCAGTTCTTC
>TRBD1|NA|TRBV3-1/TRBV3-2|TRBJ2-7
CASSQFYRGPYEQYF
TGTGCCAGCAGCCAATTTTACAGGGGCCCGTACGAGCAGTACTTC
>NA|NA|TRBV27|TRBJ1-4
CASSEGSREIEKLFF
TGTGCCAGCAGTGAAGGGAGTAGAGAGATCGAAAAACTGTTTTTT
>NA|NA|TRBV5-6|TRBJ1-1
CASSKDGPRTLNTEAFF
TGTGCCAGCAGCAAGGATGGTCCTCGGACACTTAACACTGAAGCTTTCTTT
>TRBD2|NA|TRBV3-1/TRBV3-2|TRBJ2-3
CASSLDPGRDTQYF
TGTGCCAGCAGCCTGGACCCCGGGAGGGATACGCAGTATTTT
>TRBD1|NA|TRBV30|TRBJ2-7
CAWSFIGQGAGEQYF
TGTGCCTGGAGTTTCATCGGGCAGGGGGCGGGCGAGCAGTACTTC
>NA|NA|TRBV4-3|TRBJ1-1
CASSQVQGSHFVIMNTEAFF
TGCGCCAGCAGCCAAGTTCAAGGTAGCCATTTTGTGATAATGAACACTGAAGCTTTCTTT
>TRBD1|NA|TRBV3-1/TRBV3-2|TRBJ1-2
CASSQNRGRDGYTF
TGTGCCAGCAGCCAAAACAGGGGGCGTGATGGCTACACCTTC